These 21 T cell receptor beta chains originate from one sample sequenced in a study of shared clonotypes between healthy human individuals. Sequencing was performed with immunoSEQ multiplex PCR; in TCRdb, only in-frame clones are kept and a portion is missing. The repertoire holds 180,000 or so clones, with over 80% as singletons. The sequenced sample was naive CD4+ T cells sorted from blood. Indicated subset: CD45RA+ positively selected. All receptors derive from a woman in her twenties or thirties in good health.

V usage is TRBV9 and J usage is TRBJ2-3; D gene unclear. There are 16 residues in the CDR3. Trimming pared 0 bases from V and 1 base from J, leaving 12 bases between. The germline CDR1 and CDR2 sequences are SGDLS and YYNGEE. The CDR3 coding sequence is TGTGCCAGCAGCGTAGGGGGATCAGGAGGCACAGATACGCAGTATTTT. Amino acid sequence: CASSVGGSGGTDTQYF.

The sample holds one count of this clone. The V call is TRBV5-6, the J call TRBJ2-1, with TRBD2 matching over 8 bases. This CDR3 is 15 amino acids long. Germline trimming cut 4 bases from V and 4 bases from J; bases unmatched to any gene: 7. Germline V gives CDR1 SGHDT, CDR2 YYEEEE. Here the CDR3 reads CASSPGLAPYNEQFF. DNA of the CDR3: TGTGCCAGCAGCCCAGGACTAGCTCCTTACAATGAGCAGTTCTTC.

This sequence joins TRBV18 and TRBJ1-2, with D hard to call. Germline CDR1 KGHSH, CDR2 LQKENI. The CDR3 runs 16 residues. V was clipped by 8 bases and J by 7 bases, with 26 bases between them. The CDR3 DNA is TGTGCCAGCGACCCGGGGTGGACTGGGAAACTTGGTGGCTACACCTTC. As protein: CASDPGWTGKLGGYTF.

The V gene is TRBV5-1, the J gene TRBJ1-3, with D uncertain. Germline V lookup: CDR1 SGHRS, CDR2 YFSETQ. The V end lost 4 bases, the J end lost 0 bases, and 14 bases lay between the germline ends. The length of the CDR3 is 16 residues. The CDR3 sequence is CASSPTLDYSGNTIYF. CDR3 nucleotides: TGCGCCAGCAGCCCTACCCTCGATTACTCTGGAAACACCATATATTTT.

V usage is TRBV2 and J usage is TRBJ1-4; D unclear. Germline V lookup: CDR1 SNHLY, CDR2 FYNNEI. V lost 1 base and J lost 0, with 6 bases in between. This CDR3 is 15 amino acids long. CDR3 amino acids: CASSEGYTTNEKLFF. CDR3 coding DNA: TGTGCCAGCAGTGAAGGGTATACAACTAATGAAAAACTGTTTTTT.

The V gene is TRBV27, the J gene TRBJ1-2, with no clear D. Germline CDR1 and CDR2: MNHEY and SMNVEV (reference sequence). V was cut by 7 bases and J by 4 bases, with 22 bases left in between. This CDR3 spans 16 amino acids. The CDR3 bases are TGTGCCAGCATCGTTCGTTACAGCGACCTACCCTATGGCTACACCTTC. Translation gives CASIVRYSDLPYGYTF.

Regarding this clone: The same CDR3 is also encoded by other DNA sequences in this sample. The V and J genes are TRBV5-1 and TRBJ2-2; no firm D call. Trimming cost V 0 bases and J 5 bases, with 5 bases left between them. Germline V CDR1 and CDR2: SGHRS, YFSETQ. This CDR3 spans 13 amino acids. CDR3 loop: CASSLEGTGELFF. For the CDR3, the DNA is TGCGCCAGCAGCTTGGAAGGTACCGGGGAGCTGTTTTTT. The variable domain in full, with the rest retrieved from reference TRBV5-1 and TRBJ2-2, is KAGVTQTPRYLIKTRGQQVTLSCSPISGHRSVSWYQQTPGQGLQFLFEYFSETQRNKGNFPGRFSGRQFSNSRSEMNVSTLELGDSALYLCASSLEGTGELFFGEGSRLTVL.

The chain carries TRBV7-2 and TRBJ2-4, with TRBD2 matching over 7 bases. The CDR3 covers 15 residues. V dropped 5 bases and J dropped 1; count of bases not matched to a gene: 5. In germline, CDR1 is SGHTA, CDR2 FQGNSA. The CDR3 spells CASSPDGGAKNIQYF. The CDR3 DNA follows: TGTGCCAGCAGCCCGGACGGGGGGGCCAAAAACATTCAGTACTTC. Filled out from reference TRBV7-2 and TRBJ2-4, the complete variable domain reads GAGVSQSPSNKVTEKGKDVELRCDPISGHTALYWYRQSLGQGLEFLIYFQGNSAPDKSGLPSDRFSAERTGGSVSTLTIQRTQQEDSAVYLCASSPDGGAKNIQYFGAGTRLSVL.

The chain uses TRBV19 and TRBJ2-3; perhaps TRBD1 as D (5 bases). Germline assignment: CDR1 LNHDA and CDR2 SQIVND (reference sequence). This CDR3 is 15 amino acids long. Trimming pared 1 base from V and 2 bases from J, leaving 10 bases between. CDR3 nucleotides: TGTGCCAGTAGTATAGGGGGCCCCCCCACAGATACGCAGTATTTT. Translating gives CASSIGGPPTDTQYF.

The chain joins TRBV14 to TRBJ2-4, with D unclear. Germline-derived CDR1 and CDR2 are SGHDN and FVKESK. This CDR3 is built from 15 residues. Deletions cut 4 bases from V and 3 bases from J, with 13 bases between. DNA of the CDR3: TGTGCCAGCAGCCGAAGGGATGGCGGCAAAAACATTCAGTACTTC. Residues: CASSRRDGGKNIQYF.

V is TRBV6-5 and J is TRBJ1-2; 8 bases agree with TRBD1. The CDR3 runs 14 residues. CDR1 is MNHEY and CDR2 is SVGAGI in the germline V gene. Trimming at V came to 8 bases and at J to 0 bases, leaving 5 bases not matched to a gene. CDR3 DNA: TGTGCCAGCGGTAACAGGGGGGCTAACTATGGCTACACCTTC. Translating it yields CASGNRGANYGYTF.

The rearrangement joins TRBV5-1 to TRBJ1-5; TRBD1 is a possible D gene (5 bases). The germline CDR1 and CDR2 sequences are SGHRS and YFSETQ. The V end was cut by 0 bases, the J end by 6 bases, with 7 bases between. The CDR3 is made up of 13 amino acids. As DNA, the CDR3 is TGCGCCAGCAGCTTGGGAAGGGGTCAGCCCCAGCATTTT. Its translation is CASSLGRGQPQHF.

The genes are TRBV25-1 and TRBJ2-7, with D perhaps TRBD2 (5 bases). CDR1 and CDR2 (germline): MGHDK, SYGVNS. This CDR3 spans 14 amino acids. Trimming removed 5 bases at V and 6 bases at J, with 17 bases between. The CDR3, as DNA: TGTGCCAGCAGTACACCCGCCGGGGTCGGCGAGCAGTACTTC. Encoded protein: CASSTPAGVGEQYF.

CDR3 in DNA: TGTGCCAGCAGTTTTATACTAGGCGACCACGAGCAGTACTTC. Its translation is CASSFILGDHEQYF. This sequence joins TRBV28 and TRBJ2-7, with TRBD2 as a possible D gene (5 bases). Germline CDR1 and CDR2: MDHEN and SYDVKM. The V and J ends lost 3 bases and 5 bases respectively, with 14 bases between them. The CDR3 extends over 14 amino acids.

The V gene is TRBV19, the J gene TRBJ1-2; D not certain. The CDR3 contains 14 residues. Germline lookup yields CDR1 LNHDA and CDR2 SQIVND (reference sequence). The V and J ends lost 0 bases and 8 bases respectively, with 13 bases between them. The CDR3 sequence: CASSIDLQAPGYTF. CDR3 bases: TGTGCCAGTAGTATAGATCTCCAGGCACCGGGCTACACCTTC.

The CDR3 protein is CASSQVGLADFEQYF. The CDR3 DNA follows: TGTGCCAGCAGCCAAGTGGGACTAGCGGACTTCGAGCAGTACTTC. J is TRBJ2-5 and V is TRBV7-2; 11 bases line up with TRBD2. The J call could be wrong; TRBJ2-7 is a better fit for the DNA end. The CDR3 runs 15 residues. In germline, CDR1 is SGHTA, CDR2 FQGNSA.

Turning to this clone: The sample contains more than one DNA sequence encoding this CDR3. The chain recombines TRBV28 with TRBJ2-4, with unresolved D. The CDR3 loop spans 13 amino acids. Germline values: CDR1 MDHEN, CDR2 SYDVKM. Trimming removed 2 bases at V and 4 bases at J, with 6 bases between. CDR3 nucleotide sequence: TGTGCCAGCAGTTTAGGTGGGAAAAACATTCAGTACTTC. This sequence encodes CASSLGGKNIQYF.

The chain uses TRBV28 and TRBJ1-1, with a tentative D call TRBD1 (6 bases). Germline lookup yields CDR1 MDHEN and CDR2 SYDVKM. Trimming stripped 7 bases from V and 11 bases from J, with 20 bases between. The CDR3 runs 13 residues. CDR3 protein: CASNDSQGRQAFF. The CDR3 region has the DNA TGTGCCAGCAACGACTCGCAGGGGAGACAGGCTTTCTTT.

The chain employs TRBV9 and TRBJ2-1; 14 positions agree with TRBD2. CDR1 is SGDLS, CDR2 YYNGEE, per germline. This CDR3 comprises 18 residues. The trim removed 0 bases at V and 4 bases at J, leaving 6 bases unmatched. CDR3: CASSVDGLAGGNYNEQFF. Here the CDR3 DNA reads TGTGCCAGCAGCGTAGACGGACTAGCGGGAGGAAATTACAATGAGCAGTTCTTC.

The gene calls are TRBV28 and TRBJ2-5; 12 nucleotides line up with TRBD2. The DNA matches TRBJ2-7 better at its end, which makes the J call doubtful. The germline V gene encodes CDR1 MDHEN and CDR2 SYDVKM. This CDR3 has 15 residues. CDR3 sequence: CASSLRTSGIYEQYF. Written as DNA, the CDR3 is TGTGCCAGCAGTCTAAGGACTAGCGGGATCTACGAGCAGTACTTC.

The chain carries TRBV11-3 and TRBJ2-3; 9 nucleotides match TRBD1. The CDR3 is 15 residues long. Trimming took 2 bases from V and 3 from J; bases not matched to a gene: 3. CDR1 is SGHNT, CDR2 YENEEA, per germline. CDR3: CASSLTGQGTDTQYF. The CDR3 region has the DNA TGTGCCAGCAGCTTAACAGGACAGGGGACAGATACGCAGTATTTT.